This T cell receptor (beta chain) appears in the sequencing data of a study of cytomegalovirus exposure and HLA in healthy donors. As concerns this clone: As yet, its antigen is unknown.

The CDR3 contains 14 residues. Germline V CDR1 and CDR2: SGHNT, YENEEA. V was cut by 4 bases and J by 1 base, with 10 bases left in between. Overall study results and limits: A later analysis, which compared TCR beta chains of equal frequency, found the HLA-associated ones more clonally expanded. It has been reported that TCR beta sequences accurately predicted the HLA-A and HLA-B alleles of most subjects. Most sequenced TCRs were rare (though some public TCRs occurred in many donors). Later analysis placed DRB1 highest and HLA-C lowest in TCR association rates, which differed by HLA locus.

The primer mix had 60 Vbeta and 13 Jbeta primers. Libraries were prepared by immunoSEQ multiplex PCR; TCRdb keeps only in-frame clonotypes and omits some of them. The sample has roughly 220,000 clones, more than 60% seen once. V usage is TRBV11-3 and J usage is TRBJ1-1; D call uncertain. The TCR was taken from a woman aged 25 to 45 in good health and CMV-seronegative. The specimen sequenced was PBMCs. The CDR3 DNA is TGTGCCAGCAGCTCACCGGACTGGAACACTGAAGCTTTCTTT. It yields the protein CASSSPDWNTEAFF.